These 5 T cell receptor beta chains share one sample of origin, sequenced in a study of cytomegalovirus exposure and HLA in healthy donors. PCR involved 60 Vbeta and 13 Jbeta primers. The assay was immunoSEQ multiplex PCR, and TCRdb's table has in-frame clones only and misses some. The sample shows about 200,000 clones, roughly 82% of them seen only once. The sample was PBMCs. The receptor set was obtained from a man aged 35-49 years in good health and CMV-seropositive.

Here the CDR3 reads CASSWGASGPYVGQYF. The DNA for the CDR3 is TGTGCCAGCAGCTGGGGGGCTAGCGGACCCTACGTCGGGCAGTACTTC. The rearrangement uses TRBV5-4 and TRBJ2-7; perhaps TRBD2 as D (7 bases). Trimming shortened V by 3 bases and J by 9 bases, and 25 bases separated the two germline ends. The CDR3 is made up of 16 amino acids. Germline V gives CDR1 SGHNT, CDR2 YYREEE (reference sequence).

This clone has only one observation. The rearrangement joins TRBV7-8 to TRBJ2-7, with D perhaps TRBD2 (5 bases). Germline-derived CDR1 and CDR2 are SGHVS and FQNEAQ. The V gene lost 5 bases and the J gene lost 1 base, with 18 bases spanning the gap. The CDR3 length is 16 residues. This CDR3 is CASSLGAAAISYEQYF. The CDR3 DNA reads as TGTGCCAGCAGCCTAGGCGCAGCGGCTATATCCTACGAGCAGTACTTC.

The V call is TRBV30, the J call TRBJ2-5; 9 bases line up with TRBD2. CDR1 and CDR2 from the germline V gene are GTSNPN and SVGIG (reference sequence). The CDR3 contains 14 residues. V lost 5 bases, J lost 5 bases, and 9 bases stayed unmatched. The CDR3 nucleotides are TGTGCCTGGGGAGCGGGAGGACTTTTGGAGACCCAGTACTTC. This gives the protein CAWGAGGLLETQYF.

This clone was picked up a small number of times. The chain couples TRBV18 to TRBJ1-1; D is perhaps TRBD1 (6 bases). CDR1 is KGHSH and CDR2 is LQKENI in the germline V gene. V gave up 4 bases and J gave up 12 bases, with 18 bases separating them. The CDR3 covers 13 residues. The CDR3: CASSRGGGGDTFF. In DNA form, the CDR3 reads TGTGCCAGCTCACGCGGGGGCGGCGGAGATACTTTCTTT.

This rearrangement joins TRBV29-1 to TRBJ1-2; 7 bases agree with TRBD1. The CDR3 consists of 12 residues. V gave up 7 bases and J gave up 2 bases; unmatched junction bases: 4. Germline V gives CDR1 SQVTM, CDR2 ANQGSEA. This chain's CDR3 is CSAAGGNYGYTF. CDR3 coding DNA: TGCAGCGCGGCAGGGGGGAACTATGGCTACACCTTC. The full variable domain, with the rest looked up from reference TRBV29-1 and TRBJ1-2, is SAVISQKPSRDICQRGTSLTIQCQVDSQVTMMFWYRQQPGQSLTLIATANQGSEATYESGFVIDKFPISRPNLTFSTLTVSNMSPEDSSIYLCSAAGGNYGYTFGSGTRLTVV.